This entry lists 3 T cell receptor beta chains sequenced from one sample in a study of CD8 T cells in Susac syndrome. Reverse transcription of about 0.5 to 1 ug RNA was carried out with random hexamers. TCRdb re-called the immunoSEQ multiplex PCR reads through MiXCR, storing one row per CDR3 protein. The data hold about 190,000 distinct CDR3 sequences, with roughly 94% observed a single time. Sample: CD8+ T cells from PBMCs. The receptors stem from a human donor with Susac syndrome.

This sequence joins TRBV12-3 or TRBV12-4 and TRBJ1-1; D is ambiguous. Trimming cost V 8 bases and J 1 base, with 11 bases left between them. The CDR3 consists of 13 residues. Here the CDR3 DNA reads TGTGCCAGCGGGATTCAGGAGAACACTGAAGCTTTCTTT. This encodes CASGIQENTEAFF.

This clonotype was recorded once. CDR3 in amino acids: CASSLGGDMNTEAFF. DNA of the CDR3: TGTGCCAGCAGCTTAGGCGGAGACATGAACACTGAAGCTTTCTTT. This chain joins TRBV7-8 and TRBJ1-1; D ambiguous. Trimming cost V 1 base and J 0 bases, with 9 bases left between them. The CDR3 totals 15 residues. The germline CDR1 and CDR2 sequences are SGHVS and FQNEAQ.

The chain recombines TRBV5-6 with TRBJ2-7; D gene uncertain. V was shortened by 4 bases and J by 1 base, with 9 bases between the two germline ends. The CDR3 is 13 residues long. The germline V gene encodes CDR1 SGHDT and CDR2 YYEEEE. CDR3 DNA sequence: TGTGCCAGCAGCGGACCTATTTCCTACGAGCAGTACTTC. Protein: CASSGPISYEQYF.